Each of the 29 T cell receptor beta chains below was sequenced from the same sample in a study of T cell responses to AZD1222 COVID-19 vaccine. Method: immunoSEQ multiplex PCR; TCRdb's copy keeps in-frame clones and lacks some. Altogether 150,000 or so clones are present, roughly nine tenths being singletons, with the ten largest covering 18%. The specimen comprised peripheral blood, sampled on day 0 of AZD1222 vaccination. Source of these receptors: an adult in good health.

The chain links TRBV4-3 to TRBJ1-5, with 8 bases fitting TRBD1. The CDR3 sequence is 14 residues long. J gave up 5 bases and V 5 bases, and 5 bases lay outside the gene matches. Germline V lookup: CDR1 LGHNA, CDR2 YSLEER. The CDR3, as DNA: TGCGCCAGCAGCGAAGTGACAGGGGATCAGCCCCAGCATTTT. Its protein is CASSEVTGDQPQHF.

The chain is built from TRBV14 and TRBJ2-5; D is uncertain. Between the trimmed V and J ends, which lost 0 bases and 7 bases, there was a span of 15 bases. Germline CDR1 reads SGHDN; CDR2 reads FVKESK. This CDR3 has 15 residues. The CDR3 DNA is TGTGCCAGCAGCCAAGACGTCGGCTTCGGTGGGACCCAGTACTTC. Residues: CASSQDVGFGGTQYF.

The genes are TRBV4-1 and TRBJ1-1; D remains ambiguous. The germline CDR1 and CDR2 sequences are MGHRA and YSYEKL. This CDR3 is built from 16 residues. V was trimmed by 0 bases and J by 3 bases, leaving 14 bases between them. The CDR3: CASSQEPSDWYTEAFF. In nucleotides, the CDR3 is TGCGCCAGCAGCCAAGAACCCTCAGACTGGTACACTGAAGCTTTCTTT.

The CDR3 bases are TGTGCCTGGAGTGCACAGGGGAATGAAAAACTGTTTTTT. It specifies CAWSAQGNEKLFF. The chain links TRBV30 to TRBJ1-4; TRBD1 matches at 7 bases. CDR3 length: 13 residues. With 1 base clipped from V and 5 bases from J, the junction kept 1 base outside the gene matches. Germline assignment: CDR1 GTSNPN and CDR2 SVGIG (reference sequence).

This rearrangement joins TRBV18 to TRBJ1-1, with D possibly matching TRBD1 (5 bases). This CDR3 region has 15 residues. V lost 1 base and J 3 bases, leaving 12 bases between the germline ends. Per germline, CDR1 KGHSH and CDR2 LQKENI. The CDR3: CASSPRGAPDTEAFF. As DNA, the CDR3 is TGTGCCAGCTCACCACGAGGGGCGCCGGACACTGAAGCTTTCTTT.

The sample holds one count of this clone. CDR3 sequence reads: CASSKGLNNEQFF. In nucleotides, the CDR3 is TGTGCCAGTAGTAAGGGACTGAACAATGAGCAGTTCTTC. This chain links TRBV19 with TRBJ2-1, with D possibly TRBD2 on 6 matching bases. Germline V CDR1 and CDR2: LNHDA, SQIVND (reference sequence). This CDR3 spans 13 amino acids. V lost 4 bases and J lost 5, with 9 bases in between.

The chain links TRBV24-1 to TRBJ1-4, with D tentatively TRBD1 (6 bases). This CDR3 region has 15 residues. From germline, CDR1 is KGHDR and CDR2 SFDVKD. The ends were cut back, 4 bases at V and 5 bases at J, with 13 bases in the middle. DNA of the CDR3: TGTGCCACCAGTGAGGGGGCGCGATACAATGAAAAACTGTTTTTT. Translation: CATSEGARYNEKLFF.

This clone was seen a handful of times. The chain is built from TRBV21-1 and TRBJ1-5. TRBV21-1 is a listed pseudogene. The CDR3 extends over 16 amino acids. CDR3 bases: TGTGCCAGCAGCAAAGCGCTTGGGGATTGGATCCAGCCCCAGCATTTT. It encodes CASSKALGDWIQPQHF.

For this clone: One end of the junction does not line up with germline, which may come from a read error. The chain is built from TRBV30 and TRBJ1-2; D is perhaps TRBD1 (5 bases). This CDR3 region has 11 residues. The germline gives CDR1 GTSNPN, CDR2 SVGIG (reference sequence). The CDR3 DNA sequence: TGTGCCTGGAGTGAGGGGACCGAGGGCCTCTTC. Translated, it gives CAWSEGTEGLF.

This clone came up a few times. The same CDR3 also results from other DNA sequences found in this sample. This rearrangement joins TRBV9 to TRBJ2-5, with D tentatively TRBD2 (5 bases). The length of the CDR3 is 12 residues. Trimming took off 4 bases at V and 2 bases at J, with 6 bases between the two ends. The germline gives CDR1 SGDLS, CDR2 YYNGEE. DNA of the CDR3: TGTGCCAGCAGCCGGGAACAAGAGACCCAGTACTTC. Its translation is CASSREQETQYF.

A note on this clone: Other DNA sequences of this sample code for an identical CDR3. The rearrangement links TRBV7-3 to TRBJ2-2; no reliable D call. The germline V gene has CDR1 SGHTA and CDR2 FQGTGA. V was shortened by 5 bases and J by 5 bases, with 6 bases between the two germline ends. The CDR3 extends over 12 amino acids. CDR3 DNA: TGTGCCAGCAGCCCTAGTACCGGGGAGCTGTTTTTT. This translates into CASSPSTGELFF.

The CDR3 DNA reads TGTGCCAGCAGCGGGGGACCGTCTGAAAAACTGTTTTTT. Encoded protein: CASSGGPSEKLFF. This rearrangement joins TRBV9 to TRBJ1-4, with D possibly being TRBD1 (5 bases). V lost 3 bases and J lost 7, with 10 bases in between. Germline CDR1 and CDR2: SGDLS and YYNGEE. The CDR3 has 13 amino acids. Full variable domain (outside the CDR3, taken from reference TRBV9 and TRBJ1-4): DSGVTQTPKHLITATGQRVTLRCSPRSGDLSVYWYQQSLDQGLQFLIQYYNGEERAKGNILERFSAQQFPDLHSELNLSSLELGDSALYFCASSGGPSEKLFFGSGTQLSVL.

This clone was recorded a few times. This sequence joins TRBV3-1 (or the pseudogene TRBV3-2) and TRBJ2-3, with TRBD1 matching over 11 bases. With 5 bases clipped from V and 4 bases from J, the junction kept 8 bases outside the gene matches. Germline CDR1 reads LGHDT; CDR2 reads YNNKEL (reference sequence). This CDR3 has 16 amino acids. The CDR3 nucleotides read TGTGCCAGCAGCTCTTGGGACAGGGGGATCGCAGATACGCAGTATTTT. It codes for CASSSWDRGIADTQYF.

The CDR3: CASSLRQSTEAFF. For the CDR3, the DNA is TGTGCCAGCAGCCTAAGGCAGTCCACTGAAGCTTTCTTT. The J gene is TRBJ1-1, the V gene TRBV7-2; D remains unclear. The CDR3 loop spans 13 amino acids. The germline V gene encodes CDR1 SGHTA and CDR2 FQGNSA. V lost 5 bases to trimming and J lost 4 bases, with 11 bases between them.

V is TRBV20-1 and J is TRBJ2-1, with D unresolved. Germline-derived CDR1 and CDR2 are DFQATT and SNEGSKA (reference sequence). Trimming took off 3 bases at V and 10 bases at J, with 10 bases between the two ends. The CDR3 sequence is 11 residues long. The chain's CDR3 is CSARRWEEQFF. The CDR3 nucleotides are TGCAGTGCTAGGAGGTGGGAAGAGCAGTTCTTC.

This clone was observed a single time. This chain uses TRBV10-2 with TRBJ1-2; tentatively, D is TRBD1 (6 bases). CDR3 length: 15 amino acids. Germline V gene lookup returns CDR1 WSHSY and CDR2 SAAADI. The V and J ends lost 7 bases and 0 bases respectively, with 15 bases between them. The DNA of the CDR3 is TGCGCCAGCACCGATTCGACAGGAGCTAACTATGGCTACACCTTC. Protein: CASTDSTGANYGYTF.

The rearrangement uses TRBV5-4 and TRBJ2-1, with D maybe TRBD2 (6 bases). Germline V gene data show CDR1 as SGHNT and CDR2 as YYREEE (reference sequence). Trimming removed 0 bases from V and 3 bases from J, with 10 bases in between. The CDR3 runs to 15 residues. The CDR3 sequence is CASSLGGGNYNEQFF. DNA of the CDR3: TGTGCCAGCAGCTTGGGAGGCGGGAACTACAATGAGCAGTTCTTC. The variable domain in full, with the rest retrieved from reference TRBV5-4 and TRBJ2-1, is ETGVTQSPTHLIKTRGQQVTLRCSSQSGHNTVSWYQQALGQGPQFIFQYYREEENGRGNFPPRFSGLQFPNYSSELNVNALELDDSALYLCASSLGGGNYNEQFFGPGTRLTVL.

The chain employs TRBV20-1 and TRBJ2-3; the D is unclear. There are 11 residues in the CDR3. The germline CDR1 and CDR2 sequences are DFQATT and SNEGSKA (reference sequence). CDR3 nucleotides: TGCAGCGCAACGGTCAGGGATACGCAGTATTTT. Its protein product is CSATVRDTQYF.

The chain uses TRBV2 and TRBJ1-1; D is undetermined. In germline, CDR1 is SNHLY, CDR2 FYNNEI. V was cut by 4 bases and J by 5 bases, with 14 bases left in between. The CDR3 runs 14 residues. The CDR3 DNA reads as TGTGCCAGCAGTGGTGATAAAAGGAGGACTGAAGCTTTCTTT. It is translated as CASSGDKRRTEAFF. The entire variable domain, with the rest obtained from reference TRBV2 and TRBJ1-1, is as follows: EPEVTQTPSHQVTQMGQEVILRCVPISNHLYFYWYRQILGQKVEFLVSFYNNEISEKSEIFDDQFSVERPDGSNFTLKIRSTKLEDSAMYFCASSGDKRRTEAFFGQGTRLTVV.

In DNA, the CDR3 is TGTGCCAGCAGCCTGGGACAGGTTGGGTCAGCTTTCTTT. Its translation: CASSLGQVGSAFF. The rearrangement uses TRBV28 and TRBJ1-1, with TRBD1 matching over 8 bases. From germline, CDR1 is MDHEN and CDR2 SYDVKM. This CDR3 region has 13 residues. V gave up 6 bases and J gave up 10 bases; unmatched junction bases: 10.

The J gene is TRBJ2-3, the V gene TRBV7-9; 13 bases fit TRBD2. V shed 5 bases and J 6 bases; nucleotides not matched to a gene: 8. CDR1 is SEHNR, CDR2 FQNEAQ, per germline (reference sequence). CDR3 size: 16 residues. The CDR3: CASSATSGRAADTQYF. In DNA form, the CDR3 reads TGTGCCAGCAGCGCCACTAGCGGGAGGGCCGCGGATACGCAGTATTTT.

This rearrangement joins TRBV18 to TRBJ1-5, with D tentatively TRBD1 (5 bases). This CDR3 is 15 amino acids long. From germline, CDR1 is KGHSH and CDR2 LQKENI. Trimming removed 2 bases from V and 1 base from J, with 9 bases in between. This chain's CDR3 is CASSPEGRSNQPQHF. CDR3 DNA: TGTGCCAGCTCACCAGAGGGGAGGAGCAATCAGCCCCAGCATTTT.

This clone has a handful of counts. Other DNA sequences in this sample translate to the same CDR3. This rearrangement joins TRBV27 to TRBJ2-7; unclear D gene. This CDR3 spans 11 amino acids. V was shortened by 4 bases and J by 0 bases, with 1 base between the two germline ends. Germline V gives CDR1 MNHEY, CDR2 SMNVEV (reference sequence). The DNA of the CDR3 is TGTGCCAGCAGTTCCTCCTACGAGCAGTACTTC. This gives the protein CASSSSYEQYF.

Written as DNA, the CDR3 is TGTGCCAGCAGTTACTCGGAAGGAGGAGAGACCCAGTACTTC. This gives the protein CASSYSEGGETQYF. V gene TRBV6-7 combines with J gene TRBJ2-5, with a possible D match to TRBD2 (5 bases). TRBV6-7 is recorded as an ORF, its role being uncertain. The CDR3 has 14 residues. Trimming removed 0 bases at V and 4 bases at J, with 9 bases between.

The V call is TRBV6-5, the J call TRBJ1-1, with D possibly TRBD1 on 5 matching bases. There are 14 residues in the CDR3. CDR1 is MNHEY, CDR2 SVGAGI, per germline. V was trimmed by 6 bases and J by 9 bases, leaving 20 bases between them. The DNA of the CDR3 is TGTGCCAGCAGGGTTGGGGGGGGAACTAACAAAGCTTTCTTT. As protein: CASRVGGGTNKAFF.

The J gene is TRBJ1-1, the V gene TRBV27; 8 bases line up with TRBD1. The CDR3 totals 14 residues. The trim removed 5 bases at V and 0 bases at J, leaving 2 bases unmatched. Germline V gives CDR1 MNHEY, CDR2 SMNVEV (reference sequence). CDR3 nucleotides: TGTGCCAGCAGTCAGACAGGGGTGAACACTGAAGCTTTCTTT. Protein product: CASSQTGVNTEAFF.

V gene TRBV11-2 combines with J gene TRBJ1-1, with unresolved D. V was pared by 1 base and J by 0 bases, with 9 bases between. The germline V gene has CDR1 SGHAT and CDR2 FQNNGV. The CDR3 covers 15 residues. As DNA, the CDR3 is TGTGCCAGCAGCTTAGGCGCGCTGATGAACACTGAAGCTTTCTTT. It translates to CASSLGALMNTEAFF.

J is TRBJ1-4 and V is TRBV5-4; 8 bases fit TRBD1. V lost 4 bases, J lost 3 bases, and 11 bases stayed unmatched. The CDR3 has 17 residues. CDR1 and CDR2 from the germline V gene are SGHNT and YYREEE (reference sequence). The CDR3 here is CASSVRQGILANEKLFF. As DNA, the CDR3 is TGTGCCAGCAGCGTTCGACAGGGGATTCTGGCTAATGAAAAACTGTTTTTT. The entire variable domain, with the rest obtained from reference TRBV5-4 and TRBJ1-4, is as follows: ETGVTQSPTHLIKTRGQQVTLRCSSQSGHNTVSWYQQALGQGPQFIFQYYREEENGRGNFPPRFSGLQFPNYSSELNVNALELDDSALYLCASSVRQGILANEKLFFGSGTQLSVL.

The rearrangement links TRBV14 to TRBJ2-7; D possibly corresponds to TRBD1 (6 bases). Germline loops: CDR1 SGHDN, CDR2 FVKESK. Between the trimmed V and J ends, which lost 4 bases and 2 bases, there was a span of 6 bases. CDR3 length: 12 amino acids. CDR3 amino acids: CASSPGAYEQYF. In nucleotides, the CDR3 is TGTGCCAGCAGCCCAGGGGCCTACGAGCAGTACTTC.